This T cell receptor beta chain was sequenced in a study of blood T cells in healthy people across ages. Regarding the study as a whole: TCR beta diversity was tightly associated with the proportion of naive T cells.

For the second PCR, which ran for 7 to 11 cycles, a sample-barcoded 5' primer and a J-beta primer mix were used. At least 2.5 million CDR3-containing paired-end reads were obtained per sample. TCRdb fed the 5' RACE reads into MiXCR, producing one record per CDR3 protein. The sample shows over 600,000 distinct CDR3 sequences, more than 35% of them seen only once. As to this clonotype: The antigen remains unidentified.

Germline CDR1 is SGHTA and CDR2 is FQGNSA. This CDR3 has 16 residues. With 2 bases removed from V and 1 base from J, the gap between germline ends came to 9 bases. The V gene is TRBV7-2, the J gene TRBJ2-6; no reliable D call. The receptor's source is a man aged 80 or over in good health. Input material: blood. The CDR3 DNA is TGTGCCAGCAGCTTATTTTCGGTATCTGGGGCCAACGTCCTGACTTTC. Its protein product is CASSLFSVSGANVLTF. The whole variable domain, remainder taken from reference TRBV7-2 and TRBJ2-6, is GAGVSQSPSNKVTEKGKDVELRCDPISGHTALYWYRQSLGQGLEFLIYFQGNSAPDKSGLPSDRFSAERTGGSVSTLTIQRTQQEDSAVYLCASSLFSVSGANVLTFGAGSRLTVL.